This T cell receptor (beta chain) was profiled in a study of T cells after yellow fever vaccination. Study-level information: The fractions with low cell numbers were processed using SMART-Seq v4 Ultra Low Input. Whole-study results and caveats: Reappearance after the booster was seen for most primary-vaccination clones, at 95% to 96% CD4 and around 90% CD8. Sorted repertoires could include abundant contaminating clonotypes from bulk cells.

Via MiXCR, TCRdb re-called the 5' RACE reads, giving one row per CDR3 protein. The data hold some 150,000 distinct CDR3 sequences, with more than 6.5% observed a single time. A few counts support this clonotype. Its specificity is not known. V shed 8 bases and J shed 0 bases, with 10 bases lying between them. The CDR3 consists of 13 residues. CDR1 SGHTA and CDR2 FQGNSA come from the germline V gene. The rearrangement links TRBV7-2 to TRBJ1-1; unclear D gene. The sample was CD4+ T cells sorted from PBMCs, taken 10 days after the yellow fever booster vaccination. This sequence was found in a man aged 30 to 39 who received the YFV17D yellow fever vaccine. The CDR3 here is CASRENMNTEAFF. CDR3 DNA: TGTGCCAGCCGGGAGAACATGAACACTGAAGCTTTCTTT. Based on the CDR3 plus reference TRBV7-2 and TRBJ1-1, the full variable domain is GAGVSQSPSNKVTEKGKDVELRCDPISGHTALYWYRQSLGQGLEFLIYFQGNSAPDKSGLPSDRFSAERTGGSVSTLTIQRTQQEDSAVYLCASRENMNTEAFFGQGTRLTVV.